What follows describes a single T cell receptor (beta chain). Its antigen is unidentified. This sample is drawn from a study of CD8 T cells in ankylosing spondylitis. Study-wide findings and caveats: What appeared characteristic of ankylosing spondylitis blood was a TCR beta motif of fewer than ten highly homologous variants. It was reported that disease-linked clones were significantly enriched in matched ankylosing spondylitis synovial fluid. CD8+ cells made up the disease-linked clones, which were relatively rare in peripheral blood.

The CDR3 loop spans 15 amino acids. V gave up 4 bases and J gave up 2 bases; unmatched junction bases: 6. Germline V gene data show CDR1 as MGHDK and CDR2 as SYGVNS. TCRdb reprocessed the 5' RACE reads with MiXCR, giving one entry per CDR3 protein. The data contain 200,000 to 250,000 distinct CDR3 sequences, approximately 7.3% of them singletons. The TCR comes from a male donor with ankylosing spondylitis. The sequencing input was blood, either unsorted or a sorted T cell fraction (not recorded which). The rearrangement uses TRBV25-1 and TRBJ2-7; TRBD2 matches at 9 bases. The CDR3 loop is CASSVGTSTTYEQYF. CDR3 DNA sequence: TGTGCCAGCAGTGTAGGGACTAGCACTACCTACGAGCAGTACTTC.